A selection of T cell receptor beta chains follows, all from one sample in a study of control samples from healthy donors and cancer patients. Here immunoSEQ multiplex PCR was the method, and the copy in TCRdb shows in-frame clones only, minus some. This table has about 110,000 clones, approximately 84% appearing once. Sequencing used blood. The receptors derive from a man younger than 30 in good health. The CDR3 runs from the conserved cysteine through the conserved F or W. Each record gives: V gene, clone size, D gene, J gene, CDR3 DNA, CDR3 protein. The D gene is left open where the match is weak. The listing skips clone size in some rows; elsewhere it reads once, few, many or a size class.

>TRBV6-5|-|TRBD1|TRBJ2-7
TGTGCCAGCAGTTATAGGGGGACAGGGAGGTACGAGCAGTACTTC
CASSYRGTGRYEQYF
>TRBV4-3|-|-|TRBJ1-2
TGCGCCAGCAGCCACGAAGACAGGCGGTCTAACTATGGCTACACCTTC
CASSHEDRRSNYGYTF
>TRBV27|-|-|TRBJ2-1
TGTGCCAGCAGAACAATACAGGGTAGATGGCACAATGAGCAGTTCTTC
CASRTIQGRWHNEQFF
>TRBV9|-|-|TRBJ2-5
TGTGCCAGCAGCGTAAGAGCTACGCTGGGGCGTGAGACCCAGTACTTC
CASSVRATLGRETQYF
>TRBV19|-|-|TRBJ1-1
TGTGCCAGTAGTGCTATAGGGATGAACACTGAAGCTTTCTTT
CASSAIGMNTEAFF
>TRBV5-1|-|TRBD1|TRBJ2-1
TGCGCCAGCAGCCCGGACAGGGGGTATAATGAGCAGTTCTTC
CASSPDRGYNEQFF
>TRBV9|-|-|TRBJ2-1
TGTGCCAGCAGCGTAGCGGTCTCATACAATGAGCAGTTCTTC
CASSVAVSYNEQFF
>TRBV7-2|-|TRBD2|TRBJ2-3
TGTGCCAGCAGCTTTACGGGGGGGCAGGCAGATACGCAGTATTTT
CASSFTGGQADTQYF
>TRBV7-8|-|-|TRBJ1-4
TGTGCCAGCGGGAGGGCAGCGGAAGATGAAAAACTGTTTTTT
CASGRAAEDEKLFF
>TRBV5-1|-|TRBD2|TRBJ2-5
TGCGCCAGCAGCTTGGGCACTAGCGGGGGGCCGGGGGAGACCCAGTACTTC
CASSLGTSGGPGETQYF
>TRBV10-1|-|TRBD2|TRBJ2-1
TGCGCCAGCAGTGATTCCAGCGGGGGGGCCTTCATCAATGAGCAGTTCTTC
CASSDSSGGAFINEQFF
>TRBV28|-|-|TRBJ1-2
TGTGCCAGCAGTTCCTCCACCGGCTACACCTTC
CASSSSTGYTF
>TRBV12-5|-|TRBD1|TRBJ2-2
TGTGCTAGTGGTCGGACAGGGGGTAGAGCCGGGGAGCTGTTTTTT
CASGRTGGRAGELFF
>TRBV9|-|-|TRBJ2-1
TGTGCCAGCAGCCCCCAGGGGGGCGGGGGAAGGAATGAGCAGTTCTTC
CASSPQGGGGRNEQFF
>TRBV18|-|-|TRBJ2-5
TGTGCCAGCTCACCCCAGCAAGAGACCCAGTACTTC
CASSPQQETQYF
>TRBV19|-|-|TRBJ2-5
TGTGCCAGTAGTATAGTACGGAACAGCAAGACCCAGTACTTC
CASSIVRNSKTQYF
>TRBV2|once|-|TRBJ2-3
TGTGCCAGCTCGAACGGGGGAATTCCCCCAGATACGCAGTATTTT
CASSNGGIPPDTQYF
>TRBV19|-|TRBD2|TRBJ2-3
TGTGCCAGTAGTACAGCGGGGGCCAGCACAGATACGCAGTATTTT
CASSTAGASTDTQYF
>TRBV2|-|TRBD2|TRBJ2-1
TGTGCCAGCAGGATTAGCGGGGGCTTCAATGAGCAGTTCTTC
CASRISGGFNEQFF
>TRBV6-4|-|TRBD2|TRBJ2-3
TGTGCCAGCAGTGCGACTAGCGGAAGCACAGATACGCAGTATTTT
CASSATSGSTDTQYF
>TRBV25-1|-|TRBD1|TRBJ1-1
TGTGCCAGCAGTCCCCGGGACAGGAGGACTGAAGCTTTCTTT
CASSPRDRRTEAFF
>TRBV6-5|-|-|TRBJ1-6
TGTGCCAGCTTGAAAAAGGAGAATTCACCCCTCCACTTT
CASLKKENSPLHF
>TRBV7-2|-|-|TRBJ1-2
TGTGCCAGCAGCTTAGGGGACGCAGGCAGACTGGGTGGCTACACCTTC
CASSLGDAGRLGGYTF
>TRBV2|-|-|TRBJ1-3
TGTGCCAGCAGCTCTCTTGCAGGAAACACCATATATTTT
CASSSLAGNTIYF
>TRBV2|-|-|TRBJ2-3
TGTGCCAGCAGTGAGGACGATACGCAGTATTTT
CASSEDDTQYF
>TRBV4-3|-|-|TRBJ2-2
TGCGCCAGCAGCCAAGTTCCCCACCAGGCCCATAACACCGGGGAGCTGTTTTTT
CASSQVPHQAHNTGELFF
>TRBV6-5|many|-|TRBJ1-3
TGTGCCAGCAGGCGAGACAACTCTGGAAACACCATATATTTT
CASRRDNSGNTIYF
>TRBV6-5|-|-|TRBJ2-3
TGTGCCAGCAGTTACTCGTGGCTAGCCAAAGATACGCAGTATTTT
CASSYSWLAKDTQYF
>TRBV30|-|-|TRBJ1-3
TGTGCCTGGACTGAATATCCCGGGAGTGGAAACACCATATATTTT
CAWTEYPGSGNTIYF
>TRBV6-5|few|-|TRBJ2-7
TGTGCCAGCAGTTACTCGATGAGGAACGAGCAGTACTTC
CASSYSMRNEQYF
>TRBV11-2|-|-|TRBJ2-2
TGTGCCAGCAGCTTAGGCAGCGCTGGGGAGCTGTTTTTT
CASSLGSAGELFF
>TRBV3-1/TRBV3-2|-|-|TRBJ1-4
TGTGCCAGCAGCCGGACATTTAGGAATGAAAAACTGTTTTTT
CASSRTFRNEKLFF
>TRBV5-6|-|-|TRBJ1-4
TGTGCCAGCAGCTTGAAGTTCCCGGCAGGGAGTGAAAAACTGTTTTTT
CASSLKFPAGSEKLFF
>TRBV7-2|-|-|TRBJ2-7
TGTGCCAGCAGTCTTACCCCCTGGGGGGCGCAAAACGAGCAGTACTTC
CASSLTPWGAQNEQYF
>TRBV4-1|-|-|TRBJ2-5
TGCGCCAGCAGCCAAGAATGGAGGCGGCCAGAGACCCAGTACTTC
CASSQEWRRPETQYF
>TRBV6-1|once|-|TRBJ1-5
TGTGCCAGCAGTGAAGGAACGGCTTATAGCAATCAGCCCCAGCATTTT
CASSEGTAYSNQPQHF
>TRBV7-2|-|-|TRBJ1-5
TGTGCCAGCAGCTTAGAAAGCAATCAGCCCCAGCATTTT
CASSLESNQPQHF
>TRBV19|-|TRBD1|TRBJ2-5
TGTGCCAGTACAGGGGGCGGCTCGAAGACCCAGTACTTC
CASTGGGSKTQYF
>TRBV9|-|-|TRBJ1-1
TGTGCCAGCAGCGTAGTGGATACAGGAAACACTGAAGCTTTCTTT
CASSVVDTGNTEAFF
>TRBV6-2/TRBV6-3|few|-|TRBJ1-5
TGTGCCAGCAGTACCATCCGAGGAACAATCGATAGCAATCAGCCCCAGCATTTT
CASSTIRGTIDSNQPQHF
>TRBV30|-|-|TRBJ1-5
TGTGCCTGGAGTCCTTTCGGGGGCAGTTTCTTTGTCTCTCCGACTAGCAATCAGCCCCAGCATTTT
CAWSPFGGSFFVSPTSNQPQHF
>TRBV5-1|-|-|TRBJ1-1
TGCGCCAGCAGCAACGTGAACGGAGACACTGAAGCTTTCTTT
CASSNVNGDTEAFF
>TRBV11-2|-|-|TRBJ1-1
TGTGCCAGCAGCTTATCGGCCGGGCGGGCTGAAGCTTTCTTT
CASSLSAGRAEAFF
>TRBV5-1|-|-|TRBJ1-4
TGCGCCAGCAGCTTGCGAGGTGCAACTAATGAAAAACTGTTTTTT
CASSLRGATNEKLFF
>TRBV10-3|-|-|TRBJ1-1
TGTGCCATCAGTAAAGGGGGGGACCTGAACACTGAAGCTTTCTTT
CAISKGGDLNTEAFF
>TRBV27|-|-|TRBJ1-5
TGTGCCAGCAGTGCCCATAGCAATCAGCCCCAGCATTTT
CASSAHSNQPQHF
>TRBV4-3|-|-|TRBJ1-6
TGCGCCAGCAGCCAAGATTGGGGGAATTCACCCCTCCACTTT
CASSQDWGNSPLHF
>TRBV7-6|-|-|TRBJ1-6
TGTGCCAGCAGCCCCAGGGCGGGGGCCTATAATTCACCCCTCCACTTT
CASSPRAGAYNSPLHF
>TRBV6-5|-|-|TRBJ1-6
TGTGCCAGCGCCTACAGGGTTGATTCACCCCTCCACTTT
CASAYRVDSPLHF
>TRBV3-1/TRBV3-2|-|TRBD1|TRBJ1-2
TGTGCCAGCAGCCCCAGGGACAGGCGTAACTATGGCTACACCTTC
CASSPRDRRNYGYTF
>TRBV29-1|once|-|TRBJ1-1
TGCAGTGCCTTCGAGGGGACTGAAGCTTTCTTT
CSAFEGTEAFF
>TRBV4-2|-|-|TRBJ1-3
TGTGCCAGCAGCCAAGATCGAAGCCAGGGAGGAAACACCATATATTTT
CASSQDRSQGGNTIYF
>TRBV6-5|-|-|TRBJ2-7
TGTGCCAGCAGTTATTACTTTTGGAGCGAGCAGTACTTC
CASSYYFWSEQYF